The next 29 T cell receptor beta chains were all read from a single sample in a study of T cells expressing NK-cell markers. Reprocessing the 5' RACE reads, TCRdb reports a single entry for every CDR3 protein and omits DNA. This listing includes some 390,000 distinct CDR3 sequences. Sequencing was done on a sample of blood T cells: a sorted CD56 or NKG2C T cell subset, CD4+ or CD8+ T cells, or bulk PBMC T cells (not recorded which). The origin of the receptors is a woman aged 50 to 60 in good health.

The CDR3 here is CASSLDRAGGVRGRGPDF. The gene calls are TRBV11-2 and TRBJ2-5; TCRdb lists TRBD2, though no DNA is available to test this call. This CDR3 contains 18 residues. Germline CDR1 reads SGHAT; CDR2 reads FQNNGV.

The chain is built from TRBV4-1 and TRBJ2-2; TCRdb's D gene call, TRBD1, goes unchecked for lack of DNA. In germline, CDR1 is MGHRA, CDR2 YSYEKL. This CDR3 is 15 amino acids long. The CDR3 reads CASSQGGRYTGELFF.

The chain recombines TRBV7-6 with TRBJ2-7; TCRdb's D call, TRBD2, is unchecked because there is no DNA. This CDR3 has 15 amino acids. Germline assignment: CDR1 SGHVS and CDR2 FNYEAQ. The CDR3 reads CASSRLAGVRSEQYF.

V gene TRBV20-1 combines with J gene TRBJ2-1; TCRdb gives TRBD2 as the D gene, but with no DNA this cannot be confirmed. Germline V gives CDR1 DFQATT, CDR2 SNEGSKA (reference sequence). This CDR3 spans 15 amino acids. The CDR3 sequence is CSPKAALAGANEQFF.

The chain is built from TRBV11-3 and TRBJ2-1; lacking DNA, the TRBD2 call made by TCRdb goes unchecked. CDR1 is SGHNT and CDR2 is YENEEA in the germline V gene. The CDR3 contains 16 residues. Here the CDR3 reads CASSLELAGGRNEQFF.

This chain connects TRBV28 to TRBJ1-2; TCRdb outputs TRBD1, but without DNA this stays unchecked. The CDR3 consists of 12 residues. Looked up from germline, CDR1 is MDHEN and CDR2 is SYDVKM. CDR3 region: CASSSTGTGYTF.

V gene TRBV25-1 combines with J gene TRBJ2-2; TCRdb's D gene call, TRBD1, goes unchecked for lack of DNA. The CDR3 runs to 15 residues. Germline V gene sequence: CDR1 MGHDK, CDR2 SYGVNS. The CDR3 region is CASSDLDRQAGELFF.

The rearrangement links TRBV5-1 to TRBJ2-1; the TCRdb call, TRBD2, lacks DNA for checking. This CDR3 comprises 19 residues. Germline lookup yields CDR1 SGHRS and CDR2 YFSETQ. CDR3 amino acids: CASSTGLAGGPRGDNEQFF. Supplemented by reference TRBV5-1 and TRBJ2-1, the full variable domain reads KAGVTQTPRYLIKTRGQQVTLSCSPISGHRSVSWYQQTPGQGLQFLFEYFSETQRNKGNFPGRFSGRQFSNSRSEMNVSTLELGDSALYLCASSTGLAGGPRGDNEQFFGPGTRLTVL.

The chain recombines TRBV7-9 with TRBJ2-3. The CDR3 has 12 amino acids. Per germline, CDR1 SEHNR and CDR2 FQNEAQ (reference sequence). The CDR3 loop reads CASSNSGNTQYF.

The rearrangement links TRBV15 to TRBJ2-5. This CDR3 has 14 amino acids. Germline CDR1 is LNHNV and CDR2 is YYDKDF (reference sequence). The CDR3 reads CATSRDQGQETQYF.

V and J are TRBV12-3 or TRBV12-4 and TRBJ2-1; the TRBD2 assignment by TCRdb is unverifiable without DNA. There are 17 residues in the CDR3. The CDR3 sequence: CASLRRAGSGRANEQFF.

The V gene is TRBV20-1, the J gene TRBJ2-3; there is no DNA to check the TCRdb D call of TRBD2. The CDR3 has 21 residues. Germline V gene data show CDR1 as DFQATT and CDR2 as SNEGSKA (reference sequence). The CDR3 is CSATRALQLGDKILGTDTQYF.

The genes are TRBV20-1 and TRBJ2-7; TCRdb's assignment of TRBD2 cannot be checked, as there is no DNA. Per germline, CDR1 DFQATT and CDR2 SNEGSKA (reference sequence). CDR3 size: 15 residues. CDR3 region: CSAPDPTSGSYEQYF.

The gene calls are TRBV12-3 or TRBV12-4 and TRBJ2-2; TCRdb reports TRBD2, a call that lacks DNA to check it against. The CDR3 is made up of 13 amino acids. The CDR3 sequence is CASSPSEIGELFF.

Here the CDR3 reads CSVGQTLTGTRFGLAQETQYF. The rearrangement joins TRBV29-1 to TRBJ2-5; TCRdb's assignment of TRBD2 cannot be checked, as there is no DNA. The CDR3 runs to 21 residues. CDR1 is SQVTM and CDR2 is ANQGSEA in the germline V gene. The variable domain in full, with the rest retrieved from reference TRBV29-1 and TRBJ2-5, is SAVISQKPSRDICQRGTSLTIQCQVDSQVTMMFWYRQQPGQSLTLIATANQGSEATYESGFVIDKFPISRPNLTFSTLTVSNMSPEDSSIYLCSVGQTLTGTRFGLAQETQYFGPGTRLLVL.

The chain combines TRBV6-1 with TRBJ2-3. CDR3 length: 15 amino acids. Germline V CDR1 and CDR2: MNHNS, SASEGT. The CDR3: CASSEAVAGTDTQYF.

The J gene is TRBJ2-3, the V gene TRBV12-3 or TRBV12-4; lacking DNA, the TRBD1 call made by TCRdb goes unchecked. This CDR3 comprises 14 residues. This CDR3 reads CASSFRGTTDTQYF.

The chain joins TRBV20-1 to TRBJ2-1; TCRdb outputs TRBD2, but without DNA this stays unchecked. CDR3 size: 17 residues. Germline CDR1 DFQATT, CDR2 SNEGSKA (reference sequence). CDR3 region: CSAQGLAGTLGDNEQFF.

This chain connects TRBV20-1 to TRBJ1-4. The V gene's germline CDR1 is DFQATT and CDR2 SNEGSKA (reference sequence). CDR3 size: 16 residues. CDR3 sequence reads: CSARPSRRRTNEKLFF.

The J gene is TRBJ2-1, the V gene TRBV5-1; TCRdb gives TRBD2 as the D gene, but with no DNA this cannot be confirmed. Germline loops: CDR1 SGHRS, CDR2 YFSETQ. This CDR3 is built from 14 residues. The CDR3 loop reads CASRRTSGSGEQFF.

The chain links TRBV4-1 to TRBJ2-3; absent DNA, TCRdb's TRBD1 call cannot be checked. The CDR3 has 17 amino acids. CDR1 and CDR2 (germline): MGHRA, YSYEKL. The CDR3: CASSQPLAGTGKDTQYF.

This rearrangement joins TRBV10-3 to TRBJ1-2. The CDR3 extends over 13 amino acids. The germline V gene encodes CDR1 ENHRY and CDR2 SYGVKD. The CDR3 spells CAISEGTNYGYTF.

The genes are TRBV5-1 and TRBJ2-2; TCRdb picks TRBD1, but there is no DNA to check that call. The CDR3 consists of 15 residues. Germline CDR1 SGHRS, CDR2 YFSETQ. CDR3 sequence: CASSTGHQNTGELFF. The whole variable domain, filled in from reference TRBV5-1 and TRBJ2-2, reads KAGVTQTPRYLIKTRGQQVTLSCSPISGHRSVSWYQQTPGQGLQFLFEYFSETQRNKGNFPGRFSGRQFSNSRSEMNVSTLELGDSALYLCASSTGHQNTGELFFGEGSRLTVL.

The V and J genes are TRBV18 and TRBJ2-7; TCRdb names TRBD2, which stays unverified in the absence of DNA. CDR3 length: 13 residues. Germline V gene lookup returns CDR1 KGHSH and CDR2 LQKENI. This CDR3 reads CASSPGTTDEQYF.

The chain has TRBV20-1 and TRBJ2-1; TCRdb picks TRBD2, but there is no DNA to check that call. Per the germline V gene, CDR1 is DFQATT and CDR2 is SNEGSKA (reference sequence). The CDR3 runs to 15 residues. CDR3 residues: CSAGGRLAVNNEQFF.

The rearrangement joins TRBV20-1 to TRBJ2-4; TCRdb names TRBD1, which stays unverified in the absence of DNA. This CDR3 is 14 amino acids long. Germline V lookup: CDR1 DFQATT, CDR2 SNEGSKA (reference sequence). The CDR3 loop is CSARDWYRDNIQYF.

The chain joins TRBV28 to TRBJ2-5; the TCRdb D gene call, TRBD2, has no DNA to confirm it. The CDR3 has 14 amino acids. Germline loops: CDR1 MDHEN, CDR2 SYDVKM. CDR3 sequence reads: CASSSASGGETQYF.

The genes are TRBV5-6 and TRBJ2-1; the D call from TCRdb, TRBD2, cannot be confirmed without DNA. This CDR3 spans 15 amino acids. Germline loops: CDR1 SGHDT, CDR2 YYEEEE. This CDR3 is CASSLNTGGSNEQFF.

This chain's CDR3 is CSVPQGFGELFF. This chain connects TRBV29-1 to TRBJ2-2; TCRdb's D gene call, TRBD1, goes unchecked for lack of DNA. This CDR3 has 12 amino acids. Germline CDR1 reads SQVTM; CDR2 reads ANQGSEA.